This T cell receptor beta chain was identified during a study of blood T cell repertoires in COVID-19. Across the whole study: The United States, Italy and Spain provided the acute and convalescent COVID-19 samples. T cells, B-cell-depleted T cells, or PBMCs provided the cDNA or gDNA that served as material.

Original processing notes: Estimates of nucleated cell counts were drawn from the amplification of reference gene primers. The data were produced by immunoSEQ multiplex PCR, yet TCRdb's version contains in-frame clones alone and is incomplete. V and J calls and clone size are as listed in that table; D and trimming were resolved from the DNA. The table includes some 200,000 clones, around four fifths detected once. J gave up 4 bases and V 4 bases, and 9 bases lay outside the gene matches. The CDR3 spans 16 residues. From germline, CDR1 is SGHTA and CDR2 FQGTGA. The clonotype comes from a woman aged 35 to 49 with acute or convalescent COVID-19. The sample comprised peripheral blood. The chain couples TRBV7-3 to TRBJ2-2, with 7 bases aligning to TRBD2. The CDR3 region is CASSYSIAGGTGELFF. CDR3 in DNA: TGTGCCAGCAGCTACTCCATAGCGGGCGGCACCGGGGAGCTGTTTTTT. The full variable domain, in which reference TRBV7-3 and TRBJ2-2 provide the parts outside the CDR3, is GAGVSQTPSNKVTEKGKYVELRCDPISGHTALYWYRQSLGQGPEFLIYFQGTGAADDSGLPNDRFFAVRPEGSVSTLKIQRTERGDSAVYLCASSYSIAGGTGELFFGEGSRLTVL.